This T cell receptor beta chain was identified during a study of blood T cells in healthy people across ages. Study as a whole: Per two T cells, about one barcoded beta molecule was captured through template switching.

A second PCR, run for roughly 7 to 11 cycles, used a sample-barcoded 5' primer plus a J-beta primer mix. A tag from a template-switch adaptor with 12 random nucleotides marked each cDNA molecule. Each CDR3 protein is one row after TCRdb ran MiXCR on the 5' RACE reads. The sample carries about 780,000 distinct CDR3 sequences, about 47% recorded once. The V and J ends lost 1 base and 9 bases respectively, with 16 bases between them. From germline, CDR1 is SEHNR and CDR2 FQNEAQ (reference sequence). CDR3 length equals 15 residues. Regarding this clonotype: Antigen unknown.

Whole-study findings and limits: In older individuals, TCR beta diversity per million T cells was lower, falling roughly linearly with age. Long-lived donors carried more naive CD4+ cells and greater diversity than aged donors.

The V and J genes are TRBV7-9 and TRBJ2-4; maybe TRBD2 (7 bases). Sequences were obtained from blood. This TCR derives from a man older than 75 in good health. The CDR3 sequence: CASSLDAGAGRIQYF. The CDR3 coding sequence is TGTGCCAGCAGCTTAGATGCGGGGGCGGGCCGCATTCAGTACTTC.